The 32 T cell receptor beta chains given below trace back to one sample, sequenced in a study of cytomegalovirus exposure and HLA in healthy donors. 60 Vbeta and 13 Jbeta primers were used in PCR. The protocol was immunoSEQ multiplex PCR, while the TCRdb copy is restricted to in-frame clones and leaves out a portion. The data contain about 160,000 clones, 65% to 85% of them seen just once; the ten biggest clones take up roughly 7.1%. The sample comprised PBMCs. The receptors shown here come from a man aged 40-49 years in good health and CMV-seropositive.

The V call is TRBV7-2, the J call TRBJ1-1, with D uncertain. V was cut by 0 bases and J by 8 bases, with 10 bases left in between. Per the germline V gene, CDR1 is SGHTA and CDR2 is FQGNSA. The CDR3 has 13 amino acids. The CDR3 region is CASSLAGVSEAFF. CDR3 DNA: TGTGCCAGCAGCTTAGCCGGGGTATCAGAAGCTTTCTTT.

This chain's CDR3 is CASSLGRRQGLNEQYF. The CDR3, as DNA: TGTGCCAGCAGCTTAGGACGGAGACAGGGGCTAAACGAGCAGTACTTC. The chain is built from TRBV7-2 and TRBJ2-7; 8 bases match TRBD1. The CDR3 is 16 residues long. Looked up from germline, CDR1 is SGHTA and CDR2 is FQGNSA. With 1 base clipped from V and 5 bases from J, the junction kept 10 bases outside the gene matches.

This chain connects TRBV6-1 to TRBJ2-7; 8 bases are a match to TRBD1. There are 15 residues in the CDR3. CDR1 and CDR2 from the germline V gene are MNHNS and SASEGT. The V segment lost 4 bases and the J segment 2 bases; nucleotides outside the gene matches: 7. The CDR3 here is CASSVDRGLTYEQYF. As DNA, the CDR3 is TGTGCCAGCAGTGTTGACAGGGGTCTTACCTACGAGCAGTACTTC.

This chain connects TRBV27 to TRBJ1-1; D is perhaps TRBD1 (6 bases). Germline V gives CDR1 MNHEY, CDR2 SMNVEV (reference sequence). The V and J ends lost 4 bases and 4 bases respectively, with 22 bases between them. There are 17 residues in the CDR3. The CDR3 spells CASSSQAQGFRVTEAFF. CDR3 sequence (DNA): TGTGCCAGCAGTTCCCAGGCGCAGGGGTTTAGGGTCACTGAAGCTTTCTTT.

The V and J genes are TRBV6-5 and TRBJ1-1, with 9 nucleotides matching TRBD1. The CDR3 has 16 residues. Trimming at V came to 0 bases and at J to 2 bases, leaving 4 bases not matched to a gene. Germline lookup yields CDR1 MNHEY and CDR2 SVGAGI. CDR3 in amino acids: CASSYSWDRVNTEAFF. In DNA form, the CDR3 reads TGTGCCAGCAGTTACTCTTGGGACAGGGTCAACACTGAAGCTTTCTTT.

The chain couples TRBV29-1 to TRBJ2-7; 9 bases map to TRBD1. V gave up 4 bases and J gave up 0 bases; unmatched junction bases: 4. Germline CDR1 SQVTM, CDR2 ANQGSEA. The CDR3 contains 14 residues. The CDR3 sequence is CSVAGTGFSYEQYF. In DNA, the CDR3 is TGCAGCGTTGCCGGGACAGGGTTCTCCTACGAGCAGTACTTC.

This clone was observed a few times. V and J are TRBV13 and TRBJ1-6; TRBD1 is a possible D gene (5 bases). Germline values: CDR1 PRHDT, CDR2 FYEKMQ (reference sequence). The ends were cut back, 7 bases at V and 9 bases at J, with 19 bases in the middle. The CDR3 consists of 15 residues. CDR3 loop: CASTLGGAGGSPLHF. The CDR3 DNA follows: TGTGCCAGCACCCTAGGCGGGGCCGGGGGTTCACCCCTCCACTTT.

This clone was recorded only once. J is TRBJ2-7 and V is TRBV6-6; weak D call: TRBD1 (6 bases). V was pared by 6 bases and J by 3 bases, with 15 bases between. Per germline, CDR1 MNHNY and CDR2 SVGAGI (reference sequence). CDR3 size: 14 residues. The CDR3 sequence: CASRPGDLGYEQYF. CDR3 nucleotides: TGTGCCAGCAGGCCAGGGGATTTAGGCTACGAGCAGTACTTC.

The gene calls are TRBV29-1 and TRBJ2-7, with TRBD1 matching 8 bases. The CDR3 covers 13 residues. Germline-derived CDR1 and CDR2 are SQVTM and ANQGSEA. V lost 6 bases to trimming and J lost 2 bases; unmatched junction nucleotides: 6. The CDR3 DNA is TGCAGCGTCGGACAGGGTTGGACCTACGAGCAGTACTTC. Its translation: CSVGQGWTYEQYF.

The CDR3 DNA reads as TGCGCCAGCAGCCAACCAACGGGAAGTGGTAACTATGGCTACACCTTC. Translation gives CASSQPTGSGNYGYTF. V gene TRBV4-1 combines with J gene TRBJ1-2; D is unresolved. This CDR3 contains 16 residues. CDR1 is MGHRA and CDR2 is YSYEKL in the germline V gene. V was clipped by 2 bases and J by 1 base, with 14 bases between them.

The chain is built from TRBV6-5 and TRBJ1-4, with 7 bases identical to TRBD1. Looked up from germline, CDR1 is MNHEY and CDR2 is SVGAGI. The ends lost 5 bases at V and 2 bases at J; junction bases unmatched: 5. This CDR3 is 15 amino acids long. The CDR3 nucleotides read TGTGCCAGCAGTCGCAAGACAGGGACTAATGAAAAACTGTTTTTT. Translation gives CASSRKTGTNEKLFF.

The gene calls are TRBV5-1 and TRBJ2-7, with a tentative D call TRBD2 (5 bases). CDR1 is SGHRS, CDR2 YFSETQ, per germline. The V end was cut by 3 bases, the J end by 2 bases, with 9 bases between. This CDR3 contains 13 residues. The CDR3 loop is CASSSDGTYEQYF. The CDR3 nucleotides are TGCGCCAGCAGCTCGGACGGGACCTACGAGCAGTACTTC.

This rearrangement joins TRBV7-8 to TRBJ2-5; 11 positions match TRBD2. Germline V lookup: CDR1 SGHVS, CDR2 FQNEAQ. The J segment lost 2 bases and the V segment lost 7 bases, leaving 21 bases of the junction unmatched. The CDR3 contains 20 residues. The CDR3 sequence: CASNPPKRGLAGGQQETQYF. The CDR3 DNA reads TGTGCCAGCAACCCTCCTAAAAGGGGGCTAGCGGGGGGCCAACAAGAGACCCAGTACTTC.

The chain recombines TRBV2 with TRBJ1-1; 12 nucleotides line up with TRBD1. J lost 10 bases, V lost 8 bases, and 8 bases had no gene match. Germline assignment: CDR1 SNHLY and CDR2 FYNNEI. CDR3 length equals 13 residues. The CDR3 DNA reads TGTGCCAGCGCGGGACAGGGGGCATGGGGAGCTTTCTTT. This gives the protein CASAGQGAWGAFF.

CDR3 protein: CASSINRARAGTKNIQYF. The DNA for the CDR3 is TGTGCCAGTAGTATAAATCGGGCCAGGGCGGGGACCAAAAACATTCAGTACTTC. This rearrangement joins TRBV19 to TRBJ2-4; tentatively, D is TRBD2 (6 bases). The CDR3 is 18 residues long. Germline lookup yields CDR1 LNHDA and CDR2 SQIVND (reference sequence). V was shortened by 2 bases and J by 2 bases, with 19 bases between the two germline ends.

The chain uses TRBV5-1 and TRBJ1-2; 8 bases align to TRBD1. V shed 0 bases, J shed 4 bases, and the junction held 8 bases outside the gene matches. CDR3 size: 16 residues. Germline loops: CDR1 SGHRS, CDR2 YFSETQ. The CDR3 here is CASSLAQTGALYGYTF. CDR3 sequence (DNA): TGCGCCAGCAGCTTGGCCCAGACAGGGGCCCTCTATGGCTACACCTTC.

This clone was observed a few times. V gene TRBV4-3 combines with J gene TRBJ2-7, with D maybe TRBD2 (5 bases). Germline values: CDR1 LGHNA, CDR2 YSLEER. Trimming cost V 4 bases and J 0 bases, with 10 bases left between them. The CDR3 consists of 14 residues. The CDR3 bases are TGCGCCAGCAGCCGAGGGCCAAGCTCCTACGAGCAGTACTTC. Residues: CASSRGPSSYEQYF.

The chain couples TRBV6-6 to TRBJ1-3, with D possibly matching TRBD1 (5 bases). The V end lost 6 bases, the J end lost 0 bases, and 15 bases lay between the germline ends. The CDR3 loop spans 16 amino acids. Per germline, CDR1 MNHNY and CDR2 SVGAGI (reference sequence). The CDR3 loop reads CASRGWGTLSGNTIYF. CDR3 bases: TGTGCCAGCAGGGGGTGGGGGACTCTCTCTGGAAACACCATATATTTT.

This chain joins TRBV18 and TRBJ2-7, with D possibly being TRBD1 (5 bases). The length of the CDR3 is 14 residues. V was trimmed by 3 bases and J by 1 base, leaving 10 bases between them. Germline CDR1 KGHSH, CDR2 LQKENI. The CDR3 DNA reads TGTGCCAGCTCACCGAAGACAGATTCCTACGAGCAGTACTTC. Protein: CASSPKTDSYEQYF.

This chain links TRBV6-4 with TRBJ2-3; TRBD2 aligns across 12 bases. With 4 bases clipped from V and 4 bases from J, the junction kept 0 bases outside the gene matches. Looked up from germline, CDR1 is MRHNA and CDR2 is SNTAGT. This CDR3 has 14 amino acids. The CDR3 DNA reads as TGTGCCAGCAGTGGACTAGCGGGGGCAGATACGCAGTATTTT. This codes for CASSGLAGADTQYF.

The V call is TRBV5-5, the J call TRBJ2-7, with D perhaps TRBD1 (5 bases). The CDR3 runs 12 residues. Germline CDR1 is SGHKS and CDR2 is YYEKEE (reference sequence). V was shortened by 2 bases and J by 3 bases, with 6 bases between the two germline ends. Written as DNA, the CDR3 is TGTGCCAGCAGCTTAACAGGCTACGAGCAGTACTTC. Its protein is CASSLTGYEQYF.

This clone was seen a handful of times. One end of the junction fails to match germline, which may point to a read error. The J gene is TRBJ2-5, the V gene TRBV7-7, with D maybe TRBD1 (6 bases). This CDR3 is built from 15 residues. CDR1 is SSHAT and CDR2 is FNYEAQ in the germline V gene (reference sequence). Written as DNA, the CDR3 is TGTGCTAGCAGCTCTCTACAGGGACCCAGGGAGACCCAGTACTTC. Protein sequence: CASSSLQGPRETQYF.

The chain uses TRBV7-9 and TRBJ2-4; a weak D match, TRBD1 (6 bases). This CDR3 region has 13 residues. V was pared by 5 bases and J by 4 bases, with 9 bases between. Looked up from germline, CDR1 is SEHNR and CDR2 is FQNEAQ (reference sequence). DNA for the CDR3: TGTGCCAGCAGCCTGGACAGAAAAAACATTCAGTACTTC. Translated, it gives CASSLDRKNIQYF.

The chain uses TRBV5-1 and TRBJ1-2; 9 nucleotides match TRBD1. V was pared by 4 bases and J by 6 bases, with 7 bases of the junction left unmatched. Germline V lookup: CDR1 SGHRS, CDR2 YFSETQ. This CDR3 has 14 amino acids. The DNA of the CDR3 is TGCGCCAGCAGCCATGGACAGGGGTTGGATGGCTACACCTTC. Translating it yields CASSHGQGLDGYTF. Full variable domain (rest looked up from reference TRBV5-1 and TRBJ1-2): KAGVTQTPRYLIKTRGQQVTLSCSPISGHRSVSWYQQTPGQGLQFLFEYFSETQRNKGNFPGRFSGRQFSNSRSEMNVSTLELGDSALYLCASSHGQGLDGYTFGSGTRLTVV.

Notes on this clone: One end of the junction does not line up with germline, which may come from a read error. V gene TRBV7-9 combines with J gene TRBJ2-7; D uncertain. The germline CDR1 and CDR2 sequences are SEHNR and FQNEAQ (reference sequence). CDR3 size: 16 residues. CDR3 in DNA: TGTTCCAGCAGCTTAGTGGTGGGCGTGGGTCCCTACGAGCAGTACTTC. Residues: CSSSLVVGVGPYEQYF.

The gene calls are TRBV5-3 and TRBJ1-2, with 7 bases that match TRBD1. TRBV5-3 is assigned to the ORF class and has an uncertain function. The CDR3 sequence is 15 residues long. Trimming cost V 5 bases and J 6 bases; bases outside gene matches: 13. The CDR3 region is CARSYTQQGKNGYTF. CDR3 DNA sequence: TGTGCCAGAAGTTACACTCAACAGGGGAAGAATGGCTACACCTTC.

The DNA for the CDR3 is TGTGCCAGCAGCTTGGGCAGTTCTGTCGCTAACTATGGCTACACCTTC. This sequence encodes CASSLGSSVANYGYTF. The rearrangement links TRBV7-9 to TRBJ1-2; no clear D. Germline V gene lookup returns CDR1 SEHNR and CDR2 FQNEAQ (reference sequence). The germline V and J ends were trimmed by 3 bases and 0 bases, with 14 bases remaining between them. The CDR3 length is 16 residues. Drawing the rest from reference TRBV7-9 and TRBJ1-2, the complete variable domain is DTGVSQNPRHKITKRGQNVTFRCDPISEHNRLYWYRQTLGQGPEFLTYFQNEAQLEKSRLLSDRFSAERPKGSFSTLEIQRTEQGDSAMYLCASSLGSSVANYGYTFGSGTRLTVV.

This CDR3 reads CASNPDRRTGELFF. The CDR3 region has the DNA TGTGCCAGCAACCCGGACAGGCGCACCGGGGAGCTGTTTTTT. The J gene is TRBJ2-2, the V gene TRBV27; the match to TRBD1 covers 7 bases. J gave up 4 bases and V 7 bases, and 6 bases lay outside the gene matches. The length of the CDR3 is 14 residues. In germline, CDR1 is MNHEY, CDR2 SMNVEV (reference sequence).

CDR3 protein: CASASRGDRSYEQYF. In DNA form, the CDR3 reads TGTGCCAGCGCATCCAGGGGGGACAGATCCTACGAGCAGTACTTC. V and J are TRBV9 and TRBJ2-7; the D gene is possibly TRBD1 (7 bases). The germline CDR1 and CDR2 sequences are SGDLS and YYNGEE. The CDR3 runs 15 residues. V was pared by 7 bases and J by 1 base, with 18 bases between. Looking up the rest from reference TRBV9 and TRBJ2-7 gives the full variable domain: DSGVTQTPKHLITATGQRVTLRCSPRSGDLSVYWYQQSLDQGLQFLIQYYNGEERAKGNILERFSAQQFPDLHSELNLSSLELGDSALYFCASASRGDRSYEQYFGPGTRLTVT.

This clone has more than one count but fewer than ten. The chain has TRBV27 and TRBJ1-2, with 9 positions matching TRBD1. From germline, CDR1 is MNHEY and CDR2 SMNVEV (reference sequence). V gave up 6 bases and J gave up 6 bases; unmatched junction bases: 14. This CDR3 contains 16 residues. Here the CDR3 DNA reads TGTGCCAGCAGCAAAGGTCCCGGACAGGGGCCAAATGGCTACACCTTC. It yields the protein CASSKGPGQGPNGYTF.

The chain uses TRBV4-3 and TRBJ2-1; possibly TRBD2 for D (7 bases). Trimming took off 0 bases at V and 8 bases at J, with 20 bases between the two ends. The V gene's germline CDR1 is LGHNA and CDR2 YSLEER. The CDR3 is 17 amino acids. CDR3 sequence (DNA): TGCGCCAGCAGCCAAGATCAAGGGGGGGGCGGGCAGGATGAGCAGTTCTTC. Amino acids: CASSQDQGGGGQDEQFF.

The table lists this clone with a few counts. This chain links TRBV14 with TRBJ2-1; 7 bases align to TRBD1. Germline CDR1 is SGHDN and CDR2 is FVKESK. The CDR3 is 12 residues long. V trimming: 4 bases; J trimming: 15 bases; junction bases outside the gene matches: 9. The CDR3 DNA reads TGTGCCAGCAGCCCCTCCCCAGGGGGACGGTTCTTC. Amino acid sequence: CASSPSPGGRFF.